This T cell receptor (beta chain) was captured in a study of blood T cell repertoires in COVID-19. Overall study context: Samples taken during acute and convalescent COVID-19 were collected in the United States, Italy and Spain.

Per the authors' pipeline: Estimation of nucleated cell counts was performed using reference gene primer amplification. Assay: immunoSEQ multiplex PCR; the TCRdb copy retains only in-frame clones and omits some. V, J and clone size derive from that table, while D and trimming were established from the DNA sequence. This sample yields 120,000 to 150,000 clones, of which roughly four fifths are seen a single time; under 9.5% belongs to the top ten. The CDR3 runs to 14 residues. After removal of 3 bases from V and 3 bases from J, the junction contained 5 bases not matched to a gene. Germline loops: CDR1 SGHDT, CDR2 YYEEEE.

The sequenced material came from peripheral blood. This TCR derives from a human donor in a cohort sampled during active COVID-19. The chain links TRBV5-6 to TRBJ1-2; 7 positions match TRBD1. CDR3 region: CASSSRQGHYGYTF. The CDR3 DNA follows: TGTGCCAGCAGCTCCCGACAGGGTCACTATGGCTACACCTTC.